This TCR beta chain was sequenced during a study of cytomegalovirus exposure and HLA in healthy donors. Study overall: Roughly 80 million unique TCRs from HLA-typed donors were held in an early data release. Overall study results and limits: Prior analysis indicated that the majority of TCR beta V segments exhibited productivity approximately 87% or approximately 30% of the time. One later analysis reportedly identified an Asian-associated ancestry cluster that showed fewer N-insertions than the roughly 720-donor mean.

On this clone: Its antigen is still unknown.

The PCR contained 60 Vbeta and 13 Jbeta primers. Authors' analysis steps: An analysis performed later counted 73 million or so unique TCR beta chains (roughly 11 million of them shared). Sequencing used immunoSEQ multiplex PCR; TCRdb keeps in-frame clones, though not all of them. That table is the source of V, J and clone size, and D and trimming were worked out from the DNA. This table has approximately 70,000 clones, about 74% appearing once. The trim removed 4 bases at V and 7 bases at J, leaving 10 bases unmatched. Germline V gene lookup returns CDR1 SGHRS and CDR2 YFSETQ. The CDR3 spans 15 residues.

This TCR came from a woman aged 55 to 70 in good health and CMV-seropositive. This rearrangement joins TRBV5-1 to TRBJ1-4, with 7 bases that match TRBD1. The sequencing input was PBMCs. The CDR3 sequence is CASSPDRVAGEKLFF. Here the CDR3 DNA reads TGCGCCAGCAGCCCAGACAGGGTTGCAGGTGAAAAACTGTTTTTT.